This T cell receptor (beta chain) was sequenced for a study of T cell changes during pregnancy in multiple sclerosis. Here immunoSEQ multiplex PCR was the method, and the copy in TCRdb shows in-frame clones only, minus some. Found here are tens of thousands of clones, roughly 89% of them singletons; the top ten hold about 3.8%. This clone has only a few counts. The sample consisted of CD8+ T cells from peripheral blood mononuclear cells, taken in the third trimester of pregnancy. The receptor was derived from a female donor with multiple sclerosis, enrolled in a pregnancy study.

The CDR3 protein is CASSQAFGVPEAFF. The CDR3 region has the DNA TGCGCCAGCAGCCAAGCATTCGGGGTCCCTGAAGCTTTCTTT. V usage is TRBV4-3 and J usage is TRBJ1-1; the D is unclear. Per the germline V gene, CDR1 is LGHNA and CDR2 is YSLEER. The CDR3 contains 14 residues. Trimming pared 1 base from V and 6 bases from J, leaving 12 bases between.